These T cell receptor beta chains were read from a single sample in a study of cytomegalovirus exposure and HLA in healthy donors. Profiled with immunoSEQ multiplex PCR; TCRdb holds only in-frame clones, not every one. The table lists 120,000 to 150,000 clones, roughly 80% of them singletons. Material for sequencing was PBMCs. The receptors were gathered from a woman between 40 and 50 years old in good health and CMV-seropositive. The CDR3 runs from the conserved cysteine through the conserved F or W. D genes are given only for firm matches. Expanded clones get a size class; other rows say once, few or many, or leave the size out.

D gene,V gene,clone size,J gene,CDR3 protein,CDR3 DNA
TRBD1,TRBV27,.,TRBJ1-4,CASRTGDATNEKLFF,TGTGCCAGCAGGACAGGGGATGCAACTAATGAAAAACTGTTTTTT
TRBD1,TRBV11-2,.,TRBJ1-2,CASSLDGTGGPSSYGYTF,TGTGCCAGCAGCTTAGATGGTACAGGGGGTCCTTCCTCCTATGGCTACACCTTC
TRBD1,TRBV19,.,TRBJ1-1,CASSTSSTGGTEAFF,TGTGCCAGTAGTACCTCAAGCACAGGGGGCACTGAAGCTTTCTTT
.,TRBV6-1,.,TRBJ2-3,CASSGGWRDTQYF,TGTGCCAGCAGTGGGGGCTGGAGGGATACACAGTATTTT
TRBD2,TRBV9,.,TRBJ2-5,CASNLAGVGETQYF,TGTGCCAGCAACCTAGCGGGAGTGGGGGAGACCCAGTACTTC
TRBD1,TRBV7-9,.,TRBJ2-2,CASSSLRGLAGELFF,TGTGCCAGCAGCTCCCTCAGGGGGTTAGCCGGGGAGCTGTTTTTT
.,TRBV9,.,TRBJ2-7,CASSVGSGVGAYEQYF,TGTGCCAGCAGCGTGGGGAGCGGGGTGGGGGCGTACGAGCAGTACTTC
.,TRBV6-1,.,TRBJ2-1,CASQGRQFF,TGTGCCAGTCAGGGGAGGCAGTTCTTC
.,TRBV6-1,.,TRBJ1-6,CASSGPPGVYNSPLHF,TGTGCCAGCAGTGGTCCCCCGGGGGTTTATAATTCACCCCTCCACTTT
.,TRBV11-1,.,TRBJ2-3,CASSRLQGTSTDTQYF,TGTGCCAGCAGCCGACTACAGGGTACTAGCACAGATACGCAGTATTTT
TRBD2,TRBV25-1,.,TRBJ2-3,CASSVSSGGRTDTQYF,TGTGCCAGCAGTGTCTCTAGCGGGGGGCGTACAGATACGCAGTATTTT
.,TRBV5-1,.,TRBJ2-7,CASSLASGIHEQYF,TGCGCCAGCAGCTTGGCCTCGGGTATCCACGAGCAGTACTTC
TRBD1,TRBV6-5,.,TRBJ2-1,CASSVTGRQFF,TGTGCCAGCAGCGTGACAGGGAGGCAGTTCTTC
TRBD1,TRBV29-1,.,TRBJ2-1,CSVRTGQYNEQFF,TGCAGCGTACGGACAGGGCAGTACAATGAGCAGTTCTTC
.,TRBV7-3,.,TRBJ2-2,CASSLNSIGELFF,TGTGCCAGCAGCTTAAACAGTATCGGGGAGCTGTTTTTT
TRBD2,TRBV7-9,.,TRBJ2-7,CASSSDEAGHYEQYF,TGTGCCAGCAGCTCCGACGAAGCGGGGCACTACGAGCAGTACTTC
.,TRBV28,.,TRBJ1-5,CASSSQGWYVQPQHF,TGTGCCAGCAGTTCCCAGGGCTGGTACGTTCAGCCCCAGCATTTT
.,TRBV6-1,few,TRBJ2-4,CASAAIAKNIQYF,TGTGCCAGCGCGGCCATAGCCAAAAACATTCAGTACTTC
.,TRBV30,.,TRBJ1-4,CAWPRGATNEKLFF,TGTGCCTGGCCCAGGGGTGCAACTAATGAAAAACTGTTTTTT
.,TRBV5-4,.,TRBJ1-2,CASSPKGTGMGVGYTF,TGTGCCAGCAGTCCAAAAGGCACAGGGATGGGGGTTGGCTACACCTTC
.,TRBV9,.,TRBJ2-2,CASSPLTPGTNTGELFF,TGTGCCAGCAGCCCCCTTACTCCCGGGACGAACACCGGGGAGCTGTTTTTT
TRBD2,TRBV15,.,TRBJ2-2,CATSRGLAGDAGELFF,TGTGCCACCAGCAGGGGGCTAGCGGGTGATGCCGGGGAGCTGTTTTTT
TRBD2,TRBV2,.,TRBJ2-5,CASSVLAGGLQETQYF,TGTGCCAGCAGTGTGCTAGCGGGGGGTCTCCAAGAGACCCAGTACTTC
.,TRBV28,.,TRBJ2-3,CASSLEVISTDTQYF,TGTGCCAGCAGTTTAGAGGTAATCAGCACAGATACGCAGTATTTT
.,TRBV9,.,TRBJ1-3,CASSAGGSGNTIYF,TGTGCCAGCAGCGCGGGGGGTTCTGGAAACACCATATATTTT
.,TRBV5-1,.,TRBJ2-2,CASSLDRDKRTGELFF,TGCGCCAGCAGCTTGGACCGGGACAAACGCACCGGGGAGCTGTTTTTT
.,TRBV6-5,.,TRBJ1-6,CASTIRGVRSPLHF,TGTGCCAGCACCATTCGGGGGGTTCGCTCACCCCTCCACTTT
.,TRBV7-9,.,TRBJ1-2,CASAPMEGSKGYTF,TGTGCCAGCGCTCCCATGGAGGGTTCAAAAGGCTACACCTTC
.,TRBV5-1,.,TRBJ1-1,CASSLEVARNTEAFF,TGCGCCAGCAGCTTGGAAGTTGCCAGGAACACTGAAGCTTTCTTT
TRBD1,TRBV19,.,TRBJ2-7,CASSPGQGGYEQYF,TGTGCCAGTAGTCCTGGACAGGGGGGCTACGAGCAGTACTTC
.,TRBV18,.,TRBJ2-3,CASSPIRSASGTDTQYF,TGTGCCAGCTCACCTATACGGAGCGCGTCCGGCACAGATACGCAGTATTTT
TRBD1,TRBV28,.,TRBJ1-1,CASSQGQGRKKAEAFF,TGTGCCAGCAGCCAGGGACAGGGTAGGAAAAAGGCTGAAGCTTTCTTT
.,TRBV4-1,.,TRBJ1-6,CASSQVLNSPLHF,TGCGCCAGCAGCCAAGTCTTAAATTCACCCCTCCACTTT
.,TRBV6-1,.,TRBJ2-5,CASFLSQETQYF,TGTGCCAGCTTTTTGAGTCAAGAGACCCAGTACTTC
TRBD1,TRBV19,.,TRBJ1-1,CASKLGQGLNTEAFF,TGTGCCAGTAAGCTGGGACAGGGTTTGAACACTGAAGCTTTCTTT
.,TRBV18,.,TRBJ1-1,CASSPVEMAEAFF,TGTGCCAGCTCACCGGTGGAGATGGCTGAAGCTTTCTTT
.,TRBV7-3,.,TRBJ2-1,CASSFVAGLGNEQFF,TGTGCCAGCAGCTTTGTGGCAGGGTTGGGCAATGAGCAGTTCTTC
.,TRBV7-3,.,TRBJ2-2,CASRSAANTGELFF,TGTGCCAGCAGATCGGCGGCGAACACCGGGGAGCTGTTTTTT
.,TRBV5-1,few,TRBJ1-4,CASSPLGASNEKLFF,TGCGCCAGCAGCCCTCTAGGGGCTTCTAATGAAAAACTGTTTTTT
.,TRBV6-5,.,TRBJ1-2,CASRMGGNYGYTF,TGTGCCAGCAGGATGGGAGGGAACTATGGCTACACCTTC
TRBD1,TRBV5-4,.,TRBJ1-2,CASSPGTGTYGYTF,TGTGCCAGCAGCCCCGGGACAGGGACCTATGGCTACACCTTC
.,TRBV6-1,.,TRBJ2-5,CASIGLGETQYF,TGTGCCAGCATCGGCCTAGGAGAGACCCAGTACTTC
TRBD2,TRBV5-4,.,TRBJ2-3,CASTGLAGGKSTDTQYF,TGTGCCAGCACCGGACTAGCGGGGGGAAAAAGCACAGATACGCAGTATTTT
.,TRBV6-1,.,TRBJ1-2,CASSTTISGSLGYTF,TGTGCCAGCAGCACCACGATCTCCGGGAGTCTCGGCTACACCTTC
.,TRBV10-2,few,TRBJ1-6,CASSDPENNSPLHF,TGCGCCAGCAGTGATCCGGAGAATAATTCACCCCTCCACTTT
TRBD2,TRBV27,.,TRBJ2-7,CASSYTTSGAYEQYF,TGTGCCAGCAGCTATACAACTAGCGGGGCCTACGAGCAGTACTTC
.,TRBV14,few,TRBJ2-1,CASSQVRGMSSYNEQFF,TGTGCCAGCAGCCAAGTTCGGGGGATGAGCTCCTACAATGAGCAGTTCTTC